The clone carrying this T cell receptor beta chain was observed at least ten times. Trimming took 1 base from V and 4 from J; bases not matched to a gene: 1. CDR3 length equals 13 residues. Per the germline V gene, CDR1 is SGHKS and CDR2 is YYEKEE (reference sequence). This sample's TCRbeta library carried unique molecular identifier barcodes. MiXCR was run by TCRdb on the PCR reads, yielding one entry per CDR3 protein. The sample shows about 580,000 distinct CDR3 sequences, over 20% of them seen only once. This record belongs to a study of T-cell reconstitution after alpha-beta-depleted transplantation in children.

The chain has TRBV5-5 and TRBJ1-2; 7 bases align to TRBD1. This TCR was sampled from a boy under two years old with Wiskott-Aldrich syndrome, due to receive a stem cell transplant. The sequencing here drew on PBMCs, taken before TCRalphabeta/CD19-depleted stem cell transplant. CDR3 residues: CASSLRDSYGYTF. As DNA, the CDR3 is TGTGCCAGCAGCTTGCGGGACAGCTATGGCTACACCTTC.